This T cell receptor beta chain was sequenced in a study of blood T cell repertoires in COVID-19. The V segment lost 6 bases and the J segment 7 bases; nucleotides outside the gene matches: 11. The CDR3 covers 15 residues. Germline CDR1 is MNHEY and CDR2 is SMNVEV (reference sequence). The table came from immunoSEQ multiplex PCR; TCRdb's copy has only in-frame clones and leaves some out. Of approximately 11,000 clones in the sample, less than 90% were seen once. The TCR originated in a human donor in a cohort sampled during active COVID-19. This chain connects TRBV27 to TRBJ1-5, with 8 bases aligning to TRBD1. Sequences were obtained from peripheral blood. In DNA form, the CDR3 reads TGTGCCAGCAGGCCCTTCGGACAGGGAAGACAGCCCCAGCATTTT. It translates to CASRPFGQGRQPQHF.